This TCR beta chain was profiled in a study of cytomegalovirus exposure and HLA in healthy donors. Findings and limits, study-wide: HLA restriction was apparent for most CMV-associated TCR beta chains in a later analysis. It was assumed in the presence/absence analyses that sequencing depth was roughly uniform across donors. In a later analysis, several top co-occurrence clusters appeared linked to parvovirus B19, influenza, CMV and Epstein-Barr virus.

Primers for the PCR totalled 60 Vbeta and 13 Jbeta. TCRdb's copy holds only in-frame clones and misses some; the assay was immunoSEQ multiplex PCR. The sample totals about 200,000 clones; its top ten clones hold roughly 0.98%. When sampled, the donors appeared nominally healthy, though they likely had unrecorded immune exposures. Comment on this clone: The antigen is unknown.

Input material: PBMCs. The sequence derives from a woman aged 25 to 39 in good health and CMV-seropositive.

The chain's CDR3 is CASSPRDTFYEQYF. In DNA, the CDR3 is TGTGCCAGCAGCCCCCGGGACACTTTCTACGAGCAGTACTTC. The chain is built from TRBV7-2 and TRBJ2-5, with D possibly TRBD1 on 6 matching bases. The end of the DNA is better explained by TRBJ2-7, so the J call may be wrong. Germline CDR1 reads SGHTA; CDR2 reads FQGNSA. This CDR3 spans 14 amino acids.